This T cell receptor (beta chain) was recorded in a study of T cell clonotyping in hematopoietic cell transplantation. The CDR3 spans 13 residues. Trimming took 10 bases from V and 4 from J, leaving 16 bases between them. Germline V gene sequence: CDR1 MNHNS, CDR2 SASEGT. Profiling relied on immunoSEQ multiplex PCR, and the TCRdb table lists in-frame clones only, not all of them. The sample shows about 29,000 clones, more than 60% of them seen only once. Indicated time point: recipient sample about 28 days before transplant, after cytoreduction. The rearrangement joins TRBV6-1 to TRBJ1-1, with D unresolved. This receptor was obtained from a woman younger than 45 with chronic myeloid leukemia. Some clones in this sample may be carry-over from other donors' samples. The sample here was peripheral blood mononuclear cells, taken before stem cell transplant. CDR3 DNA sequence: TGTGCCACTCACAGACTACGGGCCACTGAAGCTTTCTTT. Translation: CATHRLRATEAFF.